This TCR beta chain was sequenced in a study of shared T cell receptors in the human thymus. With 8 bases clipped from V and 3 bases from J, the junction kept 5 bases outside the gene matches. The CDR3 is made up of 13 amino acids. Germline CDR1 reads SGHKS; CDR2 reads YYEKEE (reference sequence). Libraries were prepared by immunoSEQ multiplex PCR; TCRdb keeps only in-frame clonotypes and omits some of them. The table has some 760,000 clones, 75% to 90% seen once. These data are also associated with another study on human thymus T cells. This second report adds: The sample donors, healthy Finnish infants, were having corrective surgery for congenital heart defects. It was from resections taken during corrective heart surgery that the thymus tissue came. Across thymic and blood repertoires, the usage of V and J genes appeared to be biased. Overlap was high between thymic repertoires from unrelated individuals, as reported in related research.

This TCR came from a girl under three years old with a congenital heart defect. V usage is TRBV5-5 and J usage is TRBJ1-3; 7 bases are shared with TRBD1. The sample was thymocytes. CDR3 residues: CASNRGLGNTIYF. The CDR3 DNA follows: TGTGCCAGTAACAGGGGACTTGGAAACACCATATATTTT. Looking up the rest from reference TRBV5-5 and TRBJ1-3 gives the full variable domain: DAGVTQSPTHLIKTRGQQVTLRCSPISGHKSVSWYQQVLGQGPQFIFQYYEKEERGRGNFPDRFSARQFPNYSSELNVNALLLGDSALYLCASNRGLGNTIYFGEGSWLTVV.